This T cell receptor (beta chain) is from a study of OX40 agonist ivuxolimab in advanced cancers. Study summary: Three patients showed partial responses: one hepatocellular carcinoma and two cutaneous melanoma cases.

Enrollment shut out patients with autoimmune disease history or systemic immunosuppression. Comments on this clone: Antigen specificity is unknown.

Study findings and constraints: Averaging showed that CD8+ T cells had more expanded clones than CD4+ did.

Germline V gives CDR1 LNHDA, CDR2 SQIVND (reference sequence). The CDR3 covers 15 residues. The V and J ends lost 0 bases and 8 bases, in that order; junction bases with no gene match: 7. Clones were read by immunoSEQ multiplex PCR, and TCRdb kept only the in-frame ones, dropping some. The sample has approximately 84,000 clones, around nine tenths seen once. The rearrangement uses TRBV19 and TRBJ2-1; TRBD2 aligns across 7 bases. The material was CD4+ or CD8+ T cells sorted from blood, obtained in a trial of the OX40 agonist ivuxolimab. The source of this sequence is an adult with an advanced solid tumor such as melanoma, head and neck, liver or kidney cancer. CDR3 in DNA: TGTGCCAGTAGTATAGAAGCGGGAAATGGTCATGAGCAGTTCTTC. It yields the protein CASSIEAGNGHEQFF.